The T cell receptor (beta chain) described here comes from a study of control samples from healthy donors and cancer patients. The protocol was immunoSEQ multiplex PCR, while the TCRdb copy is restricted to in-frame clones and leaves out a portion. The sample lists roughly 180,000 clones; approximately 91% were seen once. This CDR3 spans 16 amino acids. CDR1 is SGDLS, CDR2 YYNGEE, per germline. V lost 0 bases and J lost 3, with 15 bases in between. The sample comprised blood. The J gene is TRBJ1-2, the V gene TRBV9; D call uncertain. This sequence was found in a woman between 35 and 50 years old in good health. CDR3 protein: CASSVGPARNDYGYTF. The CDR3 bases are TGTGCCAGCAGCGTAGGCCCCGCCAGGAATGACTATGGCTACACCTTC. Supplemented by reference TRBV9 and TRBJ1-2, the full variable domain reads DSGVTQTPKHLITATGQRVTLRCSPRSGDLSVYWYQQSLDQGLQFLIQYYNGEERAKGNILERFSAQQFPDLHSELNLSSLELGDSALYFCASSVGPARNDYGYTFGSGTRLTVV.